This T cell receptor (beta chain) was captured in a study of blood T cell repertoires in COVID-19. Study at large: Spain, Italy and the United States supplied samples that represented acute and convalescent COVID-19. PBMCs, B-cell-depleted T cells, or T cells were the source of the cDNA or gDNA that made up the material.

CDR3 length: 15 amino acids. V shed 3 bases and J 2 bases; nucleotides not matched to a gene: 5. The V gene's germline CDR1 is SGHRS and CDR2 YFSETQ. Source study methods: Reference gene primer amplification in the assay estimated nucleated cell counts. The method was immunoSEQ multiplex PCR; TCRdb's version includes in-frame clones alone and lacks a portion of them. V and J calls and clone size are given by that table; D and trimming were obtained from the DNA. The data show roughly 120,000 clones, about 85% seen once. The chain combines TRBV5-1 with TRBJ2-5; 9 bases agree with TRBD1. This sequence was found in a man at least 80 years old with acute or convalescent COVID-19. The sample comprised peripheral blood. The CDR3 DNA reads TGCGCCAGCAGCTCATCACAGGGGGCTCAAGAGACCCAGTACTTC. Residues: CASSSSQGAQETQYF.